This TCR beta chain appears in the sequencing data of a study of neurological immune-mediated disorders. The authors made cDNA by 5'RACE with 10-nucleotide random UMIs. TCRdb used MiXCR to reprocess the 5' RACE reads, holding one entry per CDR3 protein. Of 45,000 to 60,000 distinct CDR3 sequences in the sample, 2% to 3% were seen once. The sample holds many counts of this clonotype. What it binds is unknown. The study, taken as a whole, reports: HTLV-1-associated myelopathy displayed the greatest TCR clonal expansion, and multiple sclerosis exhibited the smallest, lower than that of healthy controls. The multiple sclerosis repertoire cluster had no clinical or MRI correlate. Phylogenetically, 18 of 34 multiple sclerosis patients' repertoires fell into one related-CDR3 cluster, a possible signature.

CDR3 size: 16 residues. V was shortened by 5 bases and J by 3 bases, with 18 bases between the two germline ends. CDR1 is SGHVS and CDR2 is FQNEAQ in the germline V gene. Sequencing used PBMCs. The genes are TRBV7-8 and TRBJ2-3; TRBD2 is a possible D gene (5 bases). The TCR was taken from a man aged 50 to 59 with multiple sclerosis. The CDR3 reads CASSPPGLATTDTQYF. The CDR3 DNA reads as TGTGCCAGCAGCCCTCCTGGGCTAGCTACAACAGATACGCAGTATTTT. The complete variable domain, with remaining parts taken from reference TRBV7-8 and TRBJ2-3, reads GAGVSQSPRYKVAKRGQDVALRCDPISGHVSLFWYQQALGQGPEFLTYFQNEAQLDKSGLPSDRFFAERPEGSVSTLKIQRTQQEDSAVYLCASSPPGLATTDTQYFGPGTRLTVL.